The present TCR beta chain was sequenced within a study of cytomegalovirus exposure and HLA in healthy donors. The V end was cut by 4 bases, the J end by 4 bases, with 17 bases between. The V gene's germline CDR1 is MNHEY and CDR2 SMNVEV (reference sequence). CDR3 size: 16 residues. The table came from immunoSEQ multiplex PCR; TCRdb's copy has only in-frame clones and leaves some out. In the table there are fewer than 300,000 clones, approximately 90% of which are singletons. The chain couples TRBV27 to TRBJ2-4; a possible D gene is TRBD1 (6 bases). The TCR comes from a woman under 30 in good health and CMV-seronegative. Sequenced material: PBMCs. The CDR3 coding sequence is TGTGCCAGCAGTTGGTTGCATTCGGGACAAAAAAACATTCAGTACTTC. Translated: CASSWLHSGQKNIQYF.